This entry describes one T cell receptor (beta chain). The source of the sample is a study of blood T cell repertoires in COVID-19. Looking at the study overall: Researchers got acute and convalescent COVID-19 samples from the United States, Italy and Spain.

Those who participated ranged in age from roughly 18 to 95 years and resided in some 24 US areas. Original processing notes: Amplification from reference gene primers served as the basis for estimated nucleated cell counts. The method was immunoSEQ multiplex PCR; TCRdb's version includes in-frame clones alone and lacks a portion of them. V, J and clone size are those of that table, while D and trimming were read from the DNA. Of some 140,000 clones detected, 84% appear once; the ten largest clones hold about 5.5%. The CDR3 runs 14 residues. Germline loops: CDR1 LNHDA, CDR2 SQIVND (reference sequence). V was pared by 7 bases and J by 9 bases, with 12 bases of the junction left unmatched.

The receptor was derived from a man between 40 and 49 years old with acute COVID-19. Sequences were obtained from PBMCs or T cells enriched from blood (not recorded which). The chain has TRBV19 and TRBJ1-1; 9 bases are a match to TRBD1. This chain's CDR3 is CASTDRGDVVKAFF. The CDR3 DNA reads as TGTGCCAGTACAGACAGGGGGGACGTCGTTAAAGCTTTCTTT.